This TCR beta chain was sequenced for a study of cytomegalovirus exposure and HLA in healthy donors. Study findings and constraints: A later analysis linked a missense DCLRE1C variant to TCR beta V- and J-gene trimming. Exclusion applied to some V segments, including TRBV6-2 and TRBV6-3, as they were indistinguishable.

A multiplex PCR was run with 60 Vbeta primers and 13 Jbeta primers. Measured with immunoSEQ multiplex PCR; TCRdb has only the in-frame clones, and not every one. Counted here are tens of thousands of clones, 60% to 75% occurring once; the ten biggest clones make up around 10%. Germline V gene lookup returns CDR1 SQVTM and CDR2 ANQGSEA. The V and J ends lost 7 bases and 3 bases respectively, with 15 bases between them. CDR3 length: 13 residues. A word on this clone: The antigen is not known.

The sequence was obtained from a woman aged 40 to 49 in good health and CMV-seropositive. The chain carries TRBV29-1 and TRBJ1-1; D is possibly TRBD1 (6 bases). Sequenced material: PBMCs. The CDR3 sequence: CSAEQDSYTEAFF. The CDR3 region has the DNA TGCAGCGCAGAACAGGACAGCTACACTGAAGCTTTCTTT.